What follows describes a single TCR beta chain. Trimming cost V 5 bases and J 8 bases; bases outside gene matches: 11. CDR1 and CDR2 from the germline V gene are SGHTA and FQGNSA. The CDR3 contains 15 residues. A sample-barcoded 5' primer and a J-beta primer mix were used in a second PCR of about 7 to 12 cycles. Using its own MiXCR run on the 5' RACE reads, TCRdb lists one record per CDR3 protein. The sample yields some 750,000 distinct CDR3 sequences, 22% seen once. The data are from a study of blood T cells in healthy people across ages. The chain has TRBV7-2 and TRBJ1-4, with TRBD1 matching 7 bases. The clonotype was recovered from a man aged 70-80 years in good health. Sample: blood. The CDR3 loop is CASSHQPGQIEKLFF. Here the CDR3 DNA reads TGTGCCAGCAGCCACCAGCCGGGACAGATAGAAAAACTGTTTTTT.